The present entry profiles one TCR beta chain with its context. This record belongs to a study of T cell clones after liver transplantation. Study-level background: As an antigen-independent comparator, third-party-reactive TCRbeta sequences came from pre-transplant mixed lymphocyte reactions.

The table came from immunoSEQ multiplex PCR; TCRdb's copy has only in-frame clones and leaves some out. The sample comprises 70,000 to 85,000 clones, 80% of which are singletons, and 0.6% rests with the top ten. Here the sequenced sample was CD4+ T cells from blood, taken before liver transplant. This clonotype was sampled from a human donor who received a liver transplant.

The CDR3 reads CASSAFFEQFF. In DNA form, the CDR3 reads TGTGCCAGCAGCGCCTTCTTTGAGCAGTTCTTC. The V call is TRBV6-4, the J call TRBJ2-1; the D is unclear. This CDR3 is 11 amino acids long. Germline V gives CDR1 MRHNA, CDR2 SNTAGT. The germline V and J ends were trimmed by 6 bases and 9 bases, with 9 bases remaining between them.